This T cell receptor beta chain was obtained from a study of PD-L1 blockade in urothelial cancer. About the study: Blood-derived samples held a median approximately 140,000 T cells.

Only a few counts were recorded for this clone. Sequencing was performed with immunoSEQ multiplex PCR; in TCRdb, only in-frame clones are kept and a portion is missing. Among about 46,000 clones listed, approximately 86% were seen once. CDR1 and CDR2 (germline): LNHDA, SQIVND (reference sequence). The trim removed 5 bases at V and 4 bases at J, leaving 8 bases unmatched. The CDR3 has 15 residues. Specified time point: peripheral blood 6 weeks after treatment start. Locally advanced or metastatic urothelial carcinoma was present in patients. The rearrangement links TRBV19 to TRBJ1-1, with 9 bases matching TRBD1. This TCR was recovered from a man between 50 and 59 years old with urothelial cancer. Sequencing used PBMCs, obtained around atezolizumab (anti-PD-L1) treatment. CDR3 sequence reads: CASSPGTGRGTEAFF. CDR3 nucleotides: TGTGCCAGTAGTCCCGGGACAGGGAGAGGCACTGAAGCTTTCTTT.